One sample yielded the 8 T cell receptor beta chains listed below, sequenced in a study of control samples from healthy donors and cancer patients (dated by TCRdb to the early 2020s). The method behind the library was the immunoSEQ multiplex PCR assay. As stored in TCRdb, this immuneACCESS dataset retains in-frame rearrangements with V and J assigned. A fraction of the clones does not appear; measured against another copy, unresolved V genes explain less than half of the discrepancy, and the remainder lacks a known reason. Across this sample there are roughly 130,000 clones, with roughly 90% seen only once. Jointly, the top ten make up more than 2.5% of the sample. The source material was blood. The origin of the receptors is a man aged 45-60 years in good health.

This clone was seen only once. The DNA of the CDR3 is TGTGCCAGCAGTGAAGCGCCCGGACGTGAGCAGTTCTTC. This encodes CASSEAPGREQFF. J is TRBJ2-1 and V is TRBV6-1; D ambiguous. The V gene's germline CDR1 is MNHNS and CDR2 SASEGT. V lost 0 bases to trimming and J lost 9 bases, with 9 bases between them. The CDR3 is 13 residues long.

The chain combines TRBV7-9 with TRBJ2-3; TRBD1 matches 7 bases. The trim removed 5 bases at V and 5 bases at J, leaving 13 bases unmatched. Per germline, CDR1 SEHNR and CDR2 FQNEAQ (reference sequence). This CDR3 is built from 16 residues. The DNA for the CDR3 is TGTGCCAGCAGCCCCACCGGGACAGACTTCAAAGATACGCAGTATTTT. Translation: CASSPTGTDFKDTQYF.

This chain connects TRBV5-3 to TRBJ2-3; 7 bases are shared with TRBD2. TRBV5-3 has ORF status, its function being uncertain. J was trimmed by 2 bases and V by 0 bases; bases with no gene match: 3. This CDR3 comprises 15 residues. CDR3 protein: CARSLGLAVTDTQYF. The DNA for the CDR3 is TGTGCCAGAAGCTTGGGCCTAGCGGTCACAGATACGCAGTATTTT.

The chain combines TRBV7-2 with TRBJ2-2, with TRBD2 matching 11 bases. CDR3 length: 17 residues. CDR1 and CDR2 (germline): SGHTA, FQGNSA. Losses at the gene ends were 2 bases for V and 8 bases for J; bases not matched to a gene: 10. The CDR3 here is CASSLMFASGGSGELFF. The CDR3 nucleotides are TGTGCCAGCAGCTTAATGTTCGCTAGCGGGGGGTCTGGGGAGCTGTTTTTT.

This chain joins TRBV12-5 and TRBJ1-2, with 7 bases identical to TRBD1. The germline gives CDR1 LGHNT, CDR2 FRNRAP. This CDR3 has 15 amino acids. The trim removed 6 bases at V and 4 bases at J, leaving 11 bases unmatched. The CDR3 DNA reads TGTGCTAGTGGGGGAGAGGGGGCGCTGATCTATGGCTACACCTTC. It is translated as CASGGEGALIYGYTF.

The chain employs TRBV10-3 and TRBJ1-6; D gene uncertain. Germline CDR1 is ENHRY and CDR2 is SYGVKD. The ends were cut back, 2 bases at V and 7 bases at J, with 6 bases in the middle. This CDR3 comprises 13 residues. Written as DNA, the CDR3 is TGTGCCATCAGTGAGGTCAGAAATTCACCCCTCCACTTT. It is translated as CAISEVRNSPLHF.

The genes are TRBV27 and TRBJ2-1, with D perhaps matching TRBD2 (5 bases). The V end lost 3 bases, the J end lost 5 bases, and 14 bases lay between the germline ends. The length of the CDR3 is 15 residues. Germline lookup yields CDR1 MNHEY and CDR2 SMNVEV (reference sequence). The CDR3 sequence: CASSFVGIANNEQFF. As DNA, the CDR3 is TGTGCCAGCAGTTTTGTCGGGATCGCGAACAATGAGCAGTTCTTC.

This clone was picked up a small number of times. The chain employs TRBV5-1 and TRBJ1-1; D is perhaps TRBD1 (6 bases). CDR3 length equals 15 residues. Germline V gene sequence: CDR1 SGHRS, CDR2 YFSETQ. Trimming removed 4 bases from V and 0 bases from J, with 13 bases in between. The CDR3 reads CASSAPTGMNTEAFF. The CDR3 nucleotides are TGCGCCAGCAGCGCGCCAACAGGGATGAACACTGAAGCTTTCTTT.